This T cell receptor beta chain was found in a study of CD8 T cells in ankylosing spondylitis. Generation of TCR beta libraries employed quantitative 5'-RACE incorporating molecular barcodes. TCRdb reprocessed the 5' RACE reads with MiXCR, giving one entry per CDR3 protein. The repertoire holds hundreds of thousands of distinct CDR3 sequences, with more than 20% as singletons. This clonotype has ten or more counts. The antigen is unknown. Study-wide points: A motif in TCR beta, a set of several highly homologous variants, appeared characteristic of ankylosing spondylitis blood. According to the report, clones linked to the disease were significantly enriched in matched synovial fluid samples taken from ankylosing spondylitis patients.

With 6 bases removed from V and 1 base from J, the gap between germline ends came to 10 bases. This CDR3 comprises 13 residues. CDR1 is SNHLY and CDR2 is FYNNEI in the germline V gene. The receptor's source is a female donor with ankylosing spondylitis or in good health (not recorded which). The sample consisted of blood, either unsorted or a sorted T cell fraction (not recorded which). The chain combines TRBV2 with TRBJ2-7, with unresolved D. CDR3 protein: CASSRTESYEQYF. Written as DNA, the CDR3 is TGTGCCAGCAGCCGGACGGAATCCTACGAGCAGTACTTC. The full variable domain, its missing parts supplied by reference TRBV2 and TRBJ2-7, is EPEVTQTPSHQVTQMGQEVILRCVPISNHLYFYWYRQILGQKVEFLVSFYNNEISEKSEIFDDQFSVERPDGSNFTLKIRSTKLEDSAMYFCASSRTESYEQYFGPGTRLTVT.